This T cell receptor beta chain is drawn from a study of cytomegalovirus exposure and HLA in healthy donors. In the PCR, 60 Vbeta and 13 Jbeta primers were used. Profiled with immunoSEQ multiplex PCR; TCRdb holds only in-frame clones, not every one. This table has 70,000 to 85,000 clones, less than 80% appearing once. Details on this clone: As yet, its antigen is unknown.

Germline V gene sequence: CDR1 SGHDT, CDR2 YYEEEE. Trimming took off 1 base at V and 6 bases at J, with 17 bases between the two ends. There are 16 residues in the CDR3. Findings and caveats of the study: A later analysis revealed that TCR association rates differed between HLA loci, peaking at DRB1 and bottoming out at HLA-C. Earlier findings revealed that most TCR beta V segments proved productive either about 87% or about 30% of the time.

The chain joins TRBV5-6 to TRBJ1-5; weak D call: TRBD1 (6 bases). This clonotype was obtained from a man aged 35 to 55 in good health and CMV-seropositive. The specimen sequenced was PBMCs. CDR3 sequence: CASSLKGGGTGQPQHF. The CDR3 DNA follows: TGTGCCAGCAGCTTGAAAGGGGGAGGGACGGGTCAGCCCCAGCATTTT.